Listed below are T cell receptor beta chains from one sample, sequenced in a study of T cells in Graves' hyperthyroidism and ophthalmopathy. TCRdb processed the multiplex PCR reads anew with MiXCR; each CDR3 protein has one entry. Of about 560,000 distinct CDR3 sequences listed, approximately 15% are singletons. The sample consisted of blood. Receptors originate from a woman between 18 and 29 years old with Graves' hyperthyroidism. Each CDR3 is given without its conserved first and last residue. Fields, in order: CDR3 length, V gene, J gene, CDR3 protein.

>13|TRBV19|TRBJ1-5
ASSKQGLSNQPQH
>12|TRBV20-1|TRBJ1-1
SARSGQRKTEAF
>12|TRBV6-2/TRBV6-3|TRBJ2-1
ASRGGTSYNEQF
>17|TRBV11-1|TRBJ2-3
ASSLRFWGTSGNTDTQY
>12|TRBV29-1|TRBJ1-1
SGRQGLGNTEAF
>16|TRBV5-1|TRBJ2-5
ASSSQGTSGGAVKTQY
>12|TRBV6-9|TRBJ1-1
ASSYGGPNTEAF
>11|TRBV29-1|TRBJ2-7
SVTTGTGIEQY
>16|TRBV6-1|TRBJ2-5
ASSETGNVHTRQETQY
>14|TRBV7-6|TRBJ2-3
ASSLGRGGRTDTQY
>12|TRBV6-1|TRBJ2-5
ASSVTGGGETQY
>13|TRBV7-8|TRBJ1-6
ASSSRQGINSPLH
>11|TRBV3-1|TRBJ2-1
ASRRGGASEQF
>11|TRBV7-9|TRBJ2-7
ASSFSTFYEQY
>15|TRBV10-1|TRBJ2-1
ASSEKRHLLTYNEQF
>12|TRBV4-1|TRBJ2-7
ASSQGGPSYEQY
>10|TRBV2|TRBJ1-6
ASNQRGSPLH
>15|TRBV6-1|TRBJ2-3
ASRTLKATGWADTQY
>12|TRBV11-3|TRBJ1-1
ASSFGTVSTEAF
>10|TRBV7-6|TRBJ2-2
ASSLYRGELF
>14|TRBV7-2|TRBJ2-1
ASSWGLAGGGHEQF
>11|TRBV28|TRBJ1-2
ASRPTINYGYT
>13|TRBV7-6|TRBJ2-1
ASSSPRGGGNEQF
>16|TRBV24-1|TRBJ2-5
ATSSPSRPGSGQETQY
>14|TRBV6-1|TRBJ2-5
ASSGKLAGGKETQY
>11|TRBV20-1|TRBJ2-3
SAAGWGTDTQY
>12|TRBV6-2/TRBV6-3|TRBJ2-2
ASSYSDSTGELF
>14|TRBV5-1|TRBJ2-1
ASSLLGGERYNEQF
>13|TRBV19|TRBJ1-5
ASTGDREVNQPQH
>12|TRBV19|TRBJ2-1
ASSPLARTDEQF